This T cell receptor beta chain was documented in a study of T cell responses to AZD1222 COVID-19 vaccine. As for the study in general: Researchers grouped second doses given at about 4 or about 12 weeks into one pool.

Per the germline V gene, CDR1 is KGHDR and CDR2 is SFDVKD. V shed 5 bases and J shed 7 bases, with 16 bases lying between them. The CDR3 is 14 amino acids. Libraries were prepared by immunoSEQ multiplex PCR; TCRdb keeps only in-frame clonotypes and omits some of them. The sample shows 100,000 or so clones, roughly 89% of them seen only once. The study, taken as a whole, reports: Researchers report vaccine-associated CD4 TCRs spanning spike, with dominance at 160-218 and 743-854.

Details on this clone: Its antigen is unidentified.

The receptor was derived from an adult in good health. The chain couples TRBV24-1 to TRBJ1-2; D ambiguous. The input for sequencing was peripheral blood, taken on day 0 of AZD1222 vaccination. CDR3 residues: CATSVSANPSGYTF. For the CDR3, the DNA is TGTGCCACCAGTGTTTCAGCTAATCCTAGTGGCTACACCTTC.